This TCR beta chain originates from a study of cytomegalovirus exposure and HLA in healthy donors. The study's findings and limits: It was only CMV serostatus that was available as immune exposure information.

Amplification used 60 Vbeta primers and 13 Jbeta primers. Method: immunoSEQ multiplex PCR; TCRdb's copy keeps in-frame clones and lacks some. The sample shows some 170,000 clones, 65% to 75% of them seen only once. Germline assignment: CDR1 ENHRY and CDR2 SYGVKD. The CDR3 runs 14 residues. The J segment lost 3 bases and the V segment lost 10 bases, leaving 9 bases of the junction unmatched. On this clone: Antigen: not known.

The gene calls are TRBV10-3 and TRBJ2-5; TRBD1 agrees at 9 bases. This receptor was taken from a human donor in good health. Input material: PBMCs. This CDR3 is CATDRGQGKETQYF. In nucleotides, the CDR3 is TGTGCCACCGATAGGGGACAGGGAAAAGAGACCCAGTACTTC.